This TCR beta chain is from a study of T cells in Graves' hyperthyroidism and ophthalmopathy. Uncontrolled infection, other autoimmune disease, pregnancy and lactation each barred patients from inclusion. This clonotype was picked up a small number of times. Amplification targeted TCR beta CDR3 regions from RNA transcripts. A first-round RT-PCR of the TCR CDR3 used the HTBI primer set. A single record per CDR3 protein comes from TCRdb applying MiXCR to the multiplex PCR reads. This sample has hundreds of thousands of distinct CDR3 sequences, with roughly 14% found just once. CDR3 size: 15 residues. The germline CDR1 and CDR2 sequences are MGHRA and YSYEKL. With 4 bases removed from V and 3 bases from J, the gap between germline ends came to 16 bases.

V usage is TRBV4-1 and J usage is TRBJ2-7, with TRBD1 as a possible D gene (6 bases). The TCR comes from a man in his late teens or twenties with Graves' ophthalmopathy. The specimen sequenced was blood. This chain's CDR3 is CASSLQPGVGYEQYF. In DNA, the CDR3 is TGCGCCAGCAGCCTCCAACCAGGGGTGGGCTACGAGCAGTACTTC.